This T cell receptor (beta chain) emerged from a study of T cells and copy number aberrations in small-cell lung cancer (dated by TCRdb to the early 2020s). With respect to the entire study: Whole-exome sequencing of the same tumor regions was paired with TCR repertoire sequencing so that T cell metrics could be related to mutations and copy number aberrations. Tumor TCR data were available for some 16 patients, and 11 to 15 patients had TCR data from both tumor and normal tissue.

A note on this clone: Its target antigen remains unknown. No much larger clone exists at a distance of one base, and base qualities are not known.

The donors were limited-stage small-cell lung cancer patients whose surgical resection took place in Hangzhou, China, between the late 2000s and the early 2020s. All donors were treated with upfront surgery without preoperative chemotherapy or radiotherapy, and immunotherapy was not given to any donor before or after surgery. All 19 patients in the sequenced cohort were smokers or heavy second-hand smokers. Adjacent normal lung was taken at least 2 cm away from the tumor margin, and two pathologists confirmed by morphology that the adjacent normal lung was free of malignant cells. Multi-region TCR-beta sequencing of resected limited-stage small-cell lung cancers and of tumor-adjacent lung tissue was performed to characterize T cell repertoire heterogeneity. The AllPrep DNA/RNA FFPE Kit (Qiagen) was used to extract genomic DNA from FFPE tissue. The germline V gene sets CDR1 to SQVTM and CDR2 to ANQGSEA. The CDR3 holds 13 amino acids from the cysteine to the phenylalanine. Of the read, only the CDR3 DNA is kept; its 39 bases are in frame from base 1. V and J are truncated by 4 bases and 2 bases respectively, leaving an intervening sequence of 11 bases.

The immunoSEQ hsTCRB Kit, with multiplexed V- and J-gene primers, was used to amplify TCR-beta CDR3 regions from genomic DNA. Unique DNA barcodes were added in a second PCR, and the samples were pooled together with one negative control and one positive control. The pooled TCR-beta libraries were sequenced using a 150-cycle paired-end protocol on an Illumina MiSeq. The study's own analysis went as follows. Adaptive Biotechnologies processed the raw sequencing data and produced a report containing normalized, annotated TCR-beta repertoires. T-cell density was calculated by normalizing TCR-beta templates to usable DNA, with usable DNA estimated through amplification of housekeeping genes. Richness was defined as the count of unique rearrangements, and clonality was defined as 1 minus Pielou's evenness. TCRdb stores this immuneACCESS table with in-frame sequences only. Part of the clones is absent; in the studies checked, under half of the shortfall reflects unresolved V genes, and no reason is known for the rest. V, J and clone size are taken as reported in that table, and D and trimming were inferred from the DNA itself. For this sample there are some 2,000 clones; 82% appear just once. The top ten clones comprise roughly 5.2% of the sample.

The research as a whole found: A small sample size, resulting from surgical resection being uncommon in small-cell lung cancer, limited the study, and the findings need validation. Compared with adjacent lung tissue, tumors showed lower T-cell density, richness and clonality, although the density difference was not significant. All specimens consisted of formalin-fixed paraffin-embedded tissue, which is known to introduce sequencing artifacts.

Sequenced sample: normal tissue next to the tumor. The clonotype comes from a man aged 45-65 years with small cell lung cancer. Recombination connected TRBV29-1 to TRBJ2-5, with a tentative D gene TRBD1 over 7 matching bases. The DNA sequence is as follows: TGCAGCGTTGTGACAGGGAGGCAAGAGACCCAGTACTTC. The resulting protein is CSVVTGRQETQYF.